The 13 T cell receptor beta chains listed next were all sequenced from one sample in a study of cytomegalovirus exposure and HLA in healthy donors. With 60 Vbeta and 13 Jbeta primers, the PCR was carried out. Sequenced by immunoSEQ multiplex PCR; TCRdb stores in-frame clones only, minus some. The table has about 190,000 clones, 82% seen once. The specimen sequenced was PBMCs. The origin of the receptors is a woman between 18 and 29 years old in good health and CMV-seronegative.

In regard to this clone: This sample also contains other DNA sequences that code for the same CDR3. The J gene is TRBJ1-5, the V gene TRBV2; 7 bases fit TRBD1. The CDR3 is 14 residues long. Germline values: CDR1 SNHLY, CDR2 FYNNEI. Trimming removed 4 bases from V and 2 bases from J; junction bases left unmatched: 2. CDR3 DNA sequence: TGTGCCAGCAGTGGACAGGGCGGCAATCAGCCCCAGCATTTT. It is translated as CASSGQGGNQPQHF.

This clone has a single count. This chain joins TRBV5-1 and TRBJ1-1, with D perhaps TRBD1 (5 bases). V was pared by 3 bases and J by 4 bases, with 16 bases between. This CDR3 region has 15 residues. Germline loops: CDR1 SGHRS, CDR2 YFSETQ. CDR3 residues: CASSSSRVGGTEAFF. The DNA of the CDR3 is TGCGCCAGCAGCTCTTCCAGGGTGGGAGGCACTGAAGCTTTCTTT.

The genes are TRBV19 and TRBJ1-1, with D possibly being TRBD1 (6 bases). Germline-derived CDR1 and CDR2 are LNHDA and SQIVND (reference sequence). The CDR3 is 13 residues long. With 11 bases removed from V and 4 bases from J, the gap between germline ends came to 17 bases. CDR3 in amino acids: CASYRVGATEAFF. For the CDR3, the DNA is TGTGCCTCTTACAGGGTAGGGGCCACTGAAGCTTTCTTT.

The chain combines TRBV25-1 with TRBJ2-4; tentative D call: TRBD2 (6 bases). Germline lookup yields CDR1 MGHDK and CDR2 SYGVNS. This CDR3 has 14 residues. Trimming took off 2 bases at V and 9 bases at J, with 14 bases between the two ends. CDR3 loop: CASSEGGLSGIQYF. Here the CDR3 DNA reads TGTGCCAGCAGTGAAGGGGGACTGTCCGGCATTCAGTACTTC. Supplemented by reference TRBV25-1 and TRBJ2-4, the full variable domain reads EADIYQTPRYLVIGTGKKITLECSQTMGHDKMYWYQQDPGMELHLIHYSYGVNSTEKGDLSSESTVSRIRTEHFPLTLESARPSHTSQYLCASSEGGLSGIQYFGAGTRLSVL.

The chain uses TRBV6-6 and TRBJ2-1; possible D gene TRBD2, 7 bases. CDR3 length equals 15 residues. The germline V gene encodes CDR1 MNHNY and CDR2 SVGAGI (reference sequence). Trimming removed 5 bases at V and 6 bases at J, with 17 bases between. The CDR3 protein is CASSLGGRSVNEQFF. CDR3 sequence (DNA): TGTGCCAGCAGTCTCGGGGGGCGTTCGGTCAATGAGCAGTTCTTC.

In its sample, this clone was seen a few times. This CDR3 reads CAWRGGQALNSPLHF. DNA of the CDR3: TGTGCCTGGAGAGGTGGGCAGGCCCTAAATTCACCCCTCCACTTT. The chain employs TRBV30 and TRBJ1-6; D is undetermined. The V end lost 3 bases, the J end lost 7 bases, and 16 bases lay between the germline ends. The CDR3 has 15 amino acids. The V gene's germline CDR1 is GTSNPN and CDR2 SVGIG (reference sequence).

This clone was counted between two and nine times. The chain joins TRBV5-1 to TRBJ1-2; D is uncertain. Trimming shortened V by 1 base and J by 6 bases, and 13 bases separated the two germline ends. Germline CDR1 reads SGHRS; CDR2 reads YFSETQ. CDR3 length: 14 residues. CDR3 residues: CASSLHQVSDGYTF. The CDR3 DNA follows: TGCGCCAGCAGCTTGCATCAGGTGTCGGATGGCTACACCTTC. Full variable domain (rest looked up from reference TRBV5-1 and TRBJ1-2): KAGVTQTPRYLIKTRGQQVTLSCSPISGHRSVSWYQQTPGQGLQFLFEYFSETQRNKGNFPGRFSGRQFSNSRSEMNVSTLELGDSALYLCASSLHQVSDGYTFGSGTRLTVV.

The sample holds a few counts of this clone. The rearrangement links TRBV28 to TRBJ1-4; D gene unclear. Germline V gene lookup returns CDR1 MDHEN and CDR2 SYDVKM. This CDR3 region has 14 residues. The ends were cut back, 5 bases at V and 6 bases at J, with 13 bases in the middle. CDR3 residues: CASSSTVVDEKLFF. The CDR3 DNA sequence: TGTGCCAGCAGTAGCACGGTGGTAGATGAAAAACTGTTTTTT.

The CDR3, as DNA: TGTGCCAGCTCCCCAGGGGGCGAGAATGGCTACACCTTC. Protein product: CASSPGGENGYTF. The chain has TRBV18 and TRBJ1-2; 8 bases match TRBD1. This CDR3 spans 13 amino acids. CDR1 and CDR2 (germline): KGHSH, LQKENI. V lost 6 bases to trimming and J lost 6 bases; unmatched junction nucleotides: 6. The full variable domain, rest sourced from reference TRBV18 and TRBJ1-2, is NAGVMQNPRHLVRRRGQEARLRCSPMKGHSHVYWYRQLPEEGLKFMVYLQKENIIDESGMPKERFSAEFPKEGPSILRIQQVVRGDSAAYFCASSPGGENGYTFGSGTRLTVV.

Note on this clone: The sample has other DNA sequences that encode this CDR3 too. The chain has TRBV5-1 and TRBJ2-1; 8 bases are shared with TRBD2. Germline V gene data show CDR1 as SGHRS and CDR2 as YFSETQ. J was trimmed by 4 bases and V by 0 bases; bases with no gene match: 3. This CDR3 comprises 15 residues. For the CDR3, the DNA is TGCGCCAGCAGCTTGGCCGGGGGGGGGTACAATGAGCAGTTCTTC. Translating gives CASSLAGGGYNEQFF.

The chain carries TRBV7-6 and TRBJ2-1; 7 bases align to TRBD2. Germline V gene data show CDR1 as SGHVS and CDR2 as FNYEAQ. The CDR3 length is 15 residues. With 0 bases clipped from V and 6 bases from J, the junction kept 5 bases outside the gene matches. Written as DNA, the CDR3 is TGTGCCAGCAGCTTAGCGCGGGGGTGGGGCAATGAGCAGTTCTTC. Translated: CASSLARGWGNEQFF.

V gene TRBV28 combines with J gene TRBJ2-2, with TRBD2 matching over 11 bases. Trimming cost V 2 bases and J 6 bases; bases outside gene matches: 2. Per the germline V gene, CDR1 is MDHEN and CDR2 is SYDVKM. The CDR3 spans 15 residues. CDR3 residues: CASSLTGLAAGELFF. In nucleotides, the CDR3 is TGTGCCAGCAGTTTAACGGGACTAGCGGCCGGGGAGCTGTTTTTT.

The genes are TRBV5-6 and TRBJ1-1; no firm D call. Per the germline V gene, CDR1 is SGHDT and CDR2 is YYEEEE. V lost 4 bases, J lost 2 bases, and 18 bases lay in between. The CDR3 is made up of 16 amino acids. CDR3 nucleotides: TGTGCCAGCAGCCGAGCGGGGAATGTGGGTAACACTGAAGCTTTCTTT. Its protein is CASSRAGNVGNTEAFF. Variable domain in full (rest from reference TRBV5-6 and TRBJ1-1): DAGVTQSPTHLIKTRGQQVTLRCSPKSGHDTVSWYQQALGQGPQFIFQYYEEEERQRGNFPDRFSGHQFPNYSSELNVNALLLGDSALYLCASSRAGNVGNTEAFFGQGTRLTVV.